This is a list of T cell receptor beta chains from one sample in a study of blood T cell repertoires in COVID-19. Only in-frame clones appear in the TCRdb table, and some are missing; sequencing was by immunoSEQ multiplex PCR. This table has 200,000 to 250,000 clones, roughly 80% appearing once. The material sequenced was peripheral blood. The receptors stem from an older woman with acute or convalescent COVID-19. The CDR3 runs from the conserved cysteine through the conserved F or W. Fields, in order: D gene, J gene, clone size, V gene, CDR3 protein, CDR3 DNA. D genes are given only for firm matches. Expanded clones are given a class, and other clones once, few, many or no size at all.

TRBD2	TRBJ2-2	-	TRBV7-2	CASSTGLAGLNTGELFF	TGTGCCAGCAGCACGGGACTAGCGGGCTTGAACACCGGGGAGCTGTTTTTT
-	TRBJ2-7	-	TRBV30	CAWSAYYEQYF	TGTGCCTGGAGTGCCTACTACGAGCAGTACTTC
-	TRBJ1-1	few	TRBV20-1	CSARGAVF	TGCAGTGCTAGAGGGGCCGTCTTT
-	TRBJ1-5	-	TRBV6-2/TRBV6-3	CASSYSTQSQPQHF	TGTGCCAGCAGTTACTCGACACAATCCCAGCCCCAGCATTTT
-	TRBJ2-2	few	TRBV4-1	CASSDRGRGNTGELFF	TGCGCCAGCAGTGACAGAGGCAGGGGGAACACCGGGGAGCTGTTTTTT
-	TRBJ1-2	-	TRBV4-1	CASSQDLGARWSGYTF	TGCGCCAGCAGCCAAGATTTGGGGGCGCGGTGGAGTGGCTACACCTTC
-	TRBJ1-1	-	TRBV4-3	CASSQDSSRGNTEAFF	TGCGCCAGCAGCCAAGATTCATCCAGGGGAAACACTGAAGCTTTCTTT
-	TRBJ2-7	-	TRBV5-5	CASSRRDSFSYEQYF	TGTGCCAGCAGCCGGCGGGACAGCTTCTCCTACGAGCAGTACTTC
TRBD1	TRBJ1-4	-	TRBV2	CASSEAGQGFEKLFF	TGTGCCAGCAGTGAAGCGGGACAGGGTTTTGAAAAACTGTTTTTT
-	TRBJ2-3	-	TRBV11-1	CASSRADTQYF	TGTGCCAGCAGTCGGGCAGATACGCAGTATTTT
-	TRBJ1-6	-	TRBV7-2	CASSLGRQGYSPLHF	TGTGCCAGCAGCTTAGGTCGGCAGGGGTATTCACCCCTCCACTTT
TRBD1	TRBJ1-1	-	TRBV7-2	CASSLASGGWNTEAFF	TGTGCCAGCAGCTTAGCGTCAGGGGGCTGGAACACTGAAGCTTTCTTT
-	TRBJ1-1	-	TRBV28	CASSFPAGNTEAFF	TGTGCCAGCAGTTTTCCGGCAGGGAACACTGAAGCTTTCTTT
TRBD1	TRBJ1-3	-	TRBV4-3	CASSQDFLPGQGFGNTIYF	TGCGCCAGCAGCCAAGATTTCCTTCCGGGACAGGGTTTTGGAAACACCATATATTTT
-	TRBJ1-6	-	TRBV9	CASSVVDSNSPLHF	TGTGCCAGCAGCGTAGTGGACAGTAATTCACCCCTCCACTTT
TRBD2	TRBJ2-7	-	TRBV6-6	CASSYGREGEQYF	TGTGCCAGCAGTTATGGCAGGGAGGGAGAGCAGTACTTC
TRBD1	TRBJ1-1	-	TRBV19	CASSMRGTGGMNTEAFF	TGTGCCAGTAGTATGCGCGGGACAGGGGGGATGAACACTGAAGCTTTCTTT